The 20 T cell receptor beta chains listed next were all sequenced from one sample in a study of Ad26.COV2.S vaccination and SARS-CoV-2 variants. TCRdb keeps only in-frame clones here, not all; method: immunoSEQ multiplex PCR. The table shows 350,000 to 500,000 clones, with roughly 88% occurring only once. Documented treatment: roughly 19 received Ad26.COV2.S at low or high dose, single or two shots; roughly five received placebo; per-sample allocation not given. Collection of samples fell on day 63 after the first vaccine or placebo injection. The specimen was peripheral blood, collected in a trial of Ad26.COV2.S vaccine versus placebo. Receptors were obtained from a person between 18 and 60 years old who received the Ad26.COV2.S COVID-19 vaccine or a placebo.

The chain employs TRBV27 and TRBJ2-1, with TRBD2 identical over 7 bases. With V trimmed by 0 bases and J by 4 bases, 3 bases remained unmatched. Germline V CDR1 and CDR2: MNHEY, SMNVEV (reference sequence). The CDR3 consists of 15 residues. CDR3 bases: TGTGCCAGCAGTTTATCTAGCGGGCCTTACAATGAGCAGTTCTTC. As protein: CASSLSSGPYNEQFF.

This clone is a singleton in its sample. The V call is TRBV19, the J call TRBJ2-1; 8 positions match TRBD2. Germline CDR1 is LNHDA and CDR2 is SQIVND (reference sequence). The V gene end was trimmed by 5 bases and the J gene end by 3 bases; junction bases not matched to a gene: 6. The CDR3 covers 15 residues. The CDR3 DNA reads as TGTGCCAGTAGTCCTTCGGGGGGGAGCTACAATGAGCAGTTCTTC. Translating it yields CASSPSGGSYNEQFF.

In this sample, this clone turned up a few times. The chain links TRBV4-2 to TRBJ2-1; 8 bases line up with TRBD2. The CDR3 runs 15 residues. Germline-derived CDR1 and CDR2 are LGHNA and YNFKEQ. V lost 0 bases and J lost 7; bases outside the gene matches: 5. CDR3 sequence reads: CASSQDGTSANEQFF. CDR3 in DNA: TGTGCCAGCAGCCAAGATGGGACTAGTGCGAATGAGCAGTTCTTC.

The genes are TRBV9 and TRBJ2-1; 9 nucleotides line up with TRBD1. The trim removed 4 bases at V and 5 bases at J, leaving 10 bases unmatched. The CDR3 sequence is 16 residues long. In germline, CDR1 is SGDLS, CDR2 YYNGEE. CDR3 DNA: TGTGCCAGCAGCAGACGGGACAGGGAGGTGGACAATGAGCAGTTCTTC. It specifies CASSRRDREVDNEQFF.

This sequence joins TRBV7-8 and TRBJ2-1; unclear D gene. CDR3 length: 15 residues. V lost 2 bases, J lost 3 bases, and 11 bases lay in between. Germline values: CDR1 SGHVS, CDR2 FQNEAQ. The DNA for the CDR3 is TGTGCCAGCAGCTTAAATACGGGCGGCTACAATGAGCAGTTCTTC. It codes for CASSLNTGGYNEQFF.

This chain links TRBV20-1 with TRBJ2-7; the D is unclear. The CDR3 has 12 amino acids. Trimming shortened V by 3 bases and J by 0 bases, and 6 bases separated the two germline ends. In germline, CDR1 is DFQATT, CDR2 SNEGSKA (reference sequence). This CDR3 is CSASTHSYEQYF. DNA for the CDR3: TGCAGTGCTAGTACCCACTCCTACGAGCAGTACTTC.

The chain has TRBV27 and TRBJ1-1; possibly TRBD1 for D (6 bases). This CDR3 has 13 amino acids. Germline V gives CDR1 MNHEY, CDR2 SMNVEV (reference sequence). With 3 bases removed from V and 5 bases from J, the gap between germline ends came to 10 bases. The DNA for the CDR3 is TGTGCCAGCAGTTTGGGCAGGGGAACTGAAGCTTTCTTT. Translating it yields CASSLGRGTEAFF.

This rearrangement joins TRBV11-2 to TRBJ2-5; TRBD2 might be the D (5 bases). The V gene lost 3 bases and the J gene lost 0 bases, with 5 bases spanning the gap. The V gene's germline CDR1 is SGHAT and CDR2 FQNNGV. The CDR3 has 13 residues. CDR3 sequence: CASSFGNQETQYF. CDR3 coding DNA: TGTGCCAGCAGCTTCGGGAACCAAGAGACCCAGTACTTC.

The chain is built from TRBV9 and TRBJ2-1; D is perhaps TRBD2 (6 bases). V was shortened by 3 bases and J by 4 bases, with 14 bases between the two germline ends. Germline CDR1 reads SGDLS; CDR2 reads YYNGEE. This CDR3 spans 15 amino acids. The CDR3 DNA sequence: TGTGCCAGCAGCGGACGCGGGACGTCTTACAATGAGCAGTTCTTC. This gives the protein CASSGRGTSYNEQFF.

V usage is TRBV15 and J usage is TRBJ1-5; TRBD1 matches 7 bases. This CDR3 region has 13 residues. CDR1 and CDR2 (germline): LNHNV, YYDKDF (reference sequence). V lost 2 bases to trimming and J lost 15 bases; unmatched junction nucleotides: 10. CDR3 in amino acids: CATSRFPGQSRHF. In DNA form, the CDR3 reads TGTGCCACCAGCAGATTTCCGGGACAGAGCCGGCATTTT.

The CDR3 is CASSSSGHNEQFF. CDR3 in DNA: TGTGCCAGCAGTTCCTCGGGCCACAATGAGCAGTTCTTC. J is TRBJ2-1 and V is TRBV12-3 or TRBV12-4; D call uncertain. The V end was cut by 4 bases, the J end by 5 bases, with 9 bases between. The CDR3 is made up of 13 amino acids.

The chain uses TRBV30 and TRBJ2-7, with 7 nucleotides matching TRBD2. This CDR3 has 14 residues. The V segment lost 4 bases and the J segment 2 bases; nucleotides outside the gene matches: 8. Germline CDR1 GTSNPN, CDR2 SVGIG (reference sequence). The CDR3 DNA follows: TGTGCCTGGACTCCCGGGAGGAGGGCCTACGAGCAGTACTTC. This gives the protein CAWTPGRRAYEQYF. The complete variable domain, with remaining parts taken from reference TRBV30 and TRBJ2-7, reads SQTIHQWPATLVQPVGSPLSLECTVEGTSNPNLYWYRQAAGRGLQLLFYSVGIGQISSEVPQNLSASRPQDRQFILSSKKLLLSDSGFYLCAWTPGRRAYEQYFGPGTRLTVT.

A single count supports this clone. The chain has TRBV5-4 and TRBJ2-6; 13 nucleotides line up with TRBD2. This CDR3 contains 20 residues. Germline V gives CDR1 SGHNT, CDR2 YYREEE (reference sequence). Losses at the gene ends were 4 bases for V and 0 bases for J; bases not matched to a gene: 10. The CDR3 sequence: CASSPPGLAGFNSGANVLTF. CDR3 DNA sequence: TGTGCCAGCAGCCCGCCGGGACTAGCGGGATTTAACTCTGGGGCCAACGTCCTGACTTTC.

J is TRBJ2-5 and V is TRBV25-1; 7 positions match TRBD1. The V and J ends lost 6 bases and 4 bases, in that order; junction bases with no gene match: 11. The CDR3 is 15 amino acids. CDR1 is MGHDK, CDR2 SYGVNS, per germline. The CDR3 sequence: CASSLPQGVVETQYF. The CDR3 region has the DNA TGTGCCAGCAGCTTGCCCCAGGGGGTGGTAGAGACCCAGTACTTC. The full variable domain, with the rest looked up from reference TRBV25-1 and TRBJ2-5, is EADIYQTPRYLVIGTGKKITLECSQTMGHDKMYWYQQDPGMELHLIHYSYGVNSTEKGDLSSESTVSRIRTEHFPLTLESARPSHTSQYLCASSLPQGVVETQYFGPGTRLLVL.

This rearrangement joins TRBV27 to TRBJ2-2, with unresolved D. Trimming stripped 5 bases from V and 1 base from J, with 11 bases between. Germline-derived CDR1 and CDR2 are MNHEY and SMNVEV (reference sequence). The CDR3 is 15 residues long. In DNA form, the CDR3 reads TGTGCCAGCAGTCACCGACTGCTGAACACCGGGGAGCTGTTTTTT. Translating it yields CASSHRLLNTGELFF.

The V gene is TRBV5-1, the J gene TRBJ2-1, with D possibly matching TRBD2 (5 bases). V was clipped by 7 bases and J by 0 bases, with 11 bases between them. Germline values: CDR1 SGHRS, CDR2 YFSETQ. This CDR3 region has 14 residues. The CDR3 is CASQGGGSYNEQFF. CDR3 DNA sequence: TGCGCCAGCCAAGGAGGTGGCTCCTACAATGAGCAGTTCTTC.

The V call is TRBV6-5, the J call TRBJ2-3; TRBD2 aligns across 10 bases. Looked up from germline, CDR1 is MNHEY and CDR2 is SVGAGI. Germline trimming cut 8 bases from V and 2 bases from J; bases unmatched to any gene: 7. The CDR3 totals 15 residues. The CDR3 is CASLAGVGHTDTQYF. As DNA, the CDR3 is TGTGCCAGCCTAGCGGGAGTTGGACACACAGATACGCAGTATTTT.

The chain recombines TRBV7-6 with TRBJ1-4, with D perhaps matching TRBD1 (6 bases). Germline lookup yields CDR1 SGHVS and CDR2 FNYEAQ. Trimming stripped 2 bases from V and 3 bases from J, with 10 bases between. The CDR3 contains 15 residues. The CDR3 spells CASSLTGLSNEKLFF. As DNA, the CDR3 is TGTGCCAGCAGCTTAACAGGGCTGTCTAATGAAAAACTGTTTTTT. Looking up the rest from reference TRBV7-6 and TRBJ1-4 gives the full variable domain: GAGVSQSPRYKVTKRGQDVALRCDPISGHVSLYWYRQALGQGPEFLTYFNYEAQQDKSGLPNDRFSAERPEGSISTLTIQRTEQRDSAMYRCASSLTGLSNEKLFFGSGTQLSVL.

This chain links TRBV28 with TRBJ1-5, with D perhaps matching TRBD1 (5 bases). Looked up from germline, CDR1 is MDHEN and CDR2 is SYDVKM. V gave up 1 base and J gave up 4 bases, with 20 bases separating them. The CDR3 runs to 18 residues. CDR3 amino acids: CASSLFGGIGLGNQPQHF. The CDR3 region has the DNA TGTGCCAGCAGTTTATTCGGGGGGATCGGCCTAGGGAATCAGCCCCAGCATTTT.

The genes are TRBV7-2 and TRBJ2-4; TRBD1 matches 9 bases. This CDR3 has 13 amino acids. The ends lost 6 bases at V and 6 bases at J; junction bases unmatched: 3. The germline V gene has CDR1 SGHTA and CDR2 FQGNSA. CDR3 nucleotide sequence: TGTGCCAGCAGTGTGGACAGGGGAAACATTCAGTACTTC. This encodes CASSVDRGNIQYF.